The T cell receptor beta chain described here comes from a study of blood T cell repertoires in COVID-19. As for the study in general: PBMCs, B-cell-depleted T cells, or T cells were the source of the cDNA or gDNA that made up the material.

The repertoire was sequenced with immunoSEQ multiplex PCR; TCRdb's copy has only in-frame clones and lacks some. The data contain fewer than 300,000 clones, roughly 92% of them seen just once; the ten biggest clones take up approximately 2.1%. This CDR3 has 16 amino acids. Germline CDR1 and CDR2: LNHDA and SQIVND (reference sequence). The trim removed 4 bases at V and 7 bases at J, leaving 12 bases unmatched. The chain has TRBV19 and TRBJ1-2, with 10 positions matching TRBD1. This TCR was sampled from a woman aged 25 to 39 with COVID-19, enrolled during active disease. Sequences were obtained from peripheral blood. CDR3 nucleotides: TGTGCCAGTAGTAGTGGTGCCGGGACAGGGGTTTCTGGCTACACCTTC. This gives the protein CASSSGAGTGVSGYTF. The full variable domain, completed using reference TRBV19 and TRBJ1-2, is DGGITQSPKYLFRKEGQNVTLSCEQNLNHDAMYWYRQDPGQGLRLIYYSQIVNDFQKGDIAEGYSVSREKKESFPLTVTSAQKNPTAFYLCASSSGAGTGVSGYTFGSGTRLTVV.